This T cell receptor (beta chain) stems from a study of low-dose radiotherapy and immunotherapy resistance in tumors. Study-level background: Treatment of Cohort 1 consisted of 0.5 Gy per fraction every 2 weeks, adding up to 6.5 Gy. Patients took aspirin (300 mg orally, daily) for four cycles beginning at cycle 1 day 1.

Time point noted: before trial treatment. Donors were dosed with nivolumab and ipilimumab; they also received aspirin, low-dose cyclophosphamide and low-dose radiotherapy. Amplification of TCRs used a constant-region primer and V-primer adapter for about 21 PCR cycles. TCRdb ran MiXCR on the reads and lists one entry per CDR3 protein. Among tens of thousands of distinct CDR3 sequences listed, roughly 12% were seen once. This clonotype ranks as medium-sized. V lost 6 bases, J lost 4 bases, and 13 bases lay in between. Germline V gene data show CDR1 as MDHEN and CDR2 as SYDVKM. The CDR3 is 15 amino acids.

The genes are TRBV28 and TRBJ2-6, with no clear D. This sequence originates from a female donor with ovarian cancer. Here the sequenced sample was PBMCs, taken before treatment. The CDR3 DNA reads as TGTGCCAGCAGAGCGACCTTAGGGGGGGCCAACGTCCTGACTTTC. This translates into CASRATLGGANVLTF.